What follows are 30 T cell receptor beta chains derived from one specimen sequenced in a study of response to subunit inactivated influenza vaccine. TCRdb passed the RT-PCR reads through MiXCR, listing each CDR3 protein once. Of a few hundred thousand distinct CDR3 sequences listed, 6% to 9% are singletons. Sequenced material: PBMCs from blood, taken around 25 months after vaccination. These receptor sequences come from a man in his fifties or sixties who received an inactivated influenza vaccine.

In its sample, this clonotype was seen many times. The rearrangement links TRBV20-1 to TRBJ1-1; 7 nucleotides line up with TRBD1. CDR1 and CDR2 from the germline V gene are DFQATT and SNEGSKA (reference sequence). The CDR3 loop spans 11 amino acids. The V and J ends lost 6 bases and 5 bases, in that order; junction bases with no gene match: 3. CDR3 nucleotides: TGCAGTGCAACGACAGGGACTGAAGCTTTCTTT. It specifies CSATTGTEAFF.

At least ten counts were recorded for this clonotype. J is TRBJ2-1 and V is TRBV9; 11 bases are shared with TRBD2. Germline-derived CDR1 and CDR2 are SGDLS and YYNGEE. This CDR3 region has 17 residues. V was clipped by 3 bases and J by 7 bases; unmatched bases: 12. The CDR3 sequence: CASSASPGTSGLNEQFF. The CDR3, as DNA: TGTGCCAGCAGCGCCTCCCCCGGGACTAGCGGCTTAAATGAGCAGTTCTTC.

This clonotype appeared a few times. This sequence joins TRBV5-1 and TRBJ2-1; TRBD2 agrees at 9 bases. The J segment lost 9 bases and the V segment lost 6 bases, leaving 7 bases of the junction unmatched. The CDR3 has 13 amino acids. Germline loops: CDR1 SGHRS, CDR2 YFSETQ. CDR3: CASNSGSEAEQFF. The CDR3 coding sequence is TGCGCCAGCAATAGCGGGAGTGAGGCTGAGCAGTTCTTC.

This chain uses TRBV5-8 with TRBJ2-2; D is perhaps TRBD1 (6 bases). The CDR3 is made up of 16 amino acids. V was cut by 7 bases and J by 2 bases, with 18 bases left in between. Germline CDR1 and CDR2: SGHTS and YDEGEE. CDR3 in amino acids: CASSAPRTVNTGELFF. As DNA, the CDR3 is TGTGCCAGCTCCGCCCCCCGGACAGTAAACACCGGGGAGCTGTTTTTT.

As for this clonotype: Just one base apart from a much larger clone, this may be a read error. Written as DNA, the CDR3 is TGCGCCAGCACCGCAGCGTGGGACACTGAAGCTTTCTTT. Its protein is CASTAAWDTEAFF. V is TRBV10-1 and J is TRBJ1-1; no clear D. Trimming left V 7 bases short and J 3 bases short, with 12 bases between. CDR3 size: 13 residues. CDR1 and CDR2 (germline): WNHNN, SYGVQD (reference sequence).

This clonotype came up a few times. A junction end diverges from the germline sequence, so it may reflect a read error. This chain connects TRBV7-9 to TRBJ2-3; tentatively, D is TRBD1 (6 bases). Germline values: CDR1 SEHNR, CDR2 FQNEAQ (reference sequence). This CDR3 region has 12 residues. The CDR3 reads CASTLRGDTQYF. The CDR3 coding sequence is TGTGCCAGCACCTTAAGGGGGGATACGCAGTATTTT.

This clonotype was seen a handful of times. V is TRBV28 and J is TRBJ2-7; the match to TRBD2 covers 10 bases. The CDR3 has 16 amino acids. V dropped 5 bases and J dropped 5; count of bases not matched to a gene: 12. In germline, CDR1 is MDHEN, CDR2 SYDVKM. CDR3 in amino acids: CASSESGGADLDEQYF. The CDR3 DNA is TGTGCCAGCAGTGAGAGCGGGGGGGCGGACTTGGACGAGCAGTACTTC.

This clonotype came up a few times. This chain's CDR3 is CSALDPNESTEAFF. In DNA form, the CDR3 reads TGCAGTGCCCTGGACCCGAACGAGAGCACTGAAGCTTTCTTT. The rearrangement uses TRBV20-1 and TRBJ1-1, with unresolved D. The CDR3 has 14 amino acids. The V end lost 6 bases, the J end lost 4 bases, and 18 bases lay between the germline ends. Per the germline V gene, CDR1 is DFQATT and CDR2 is SNEGSKA (reference sequence).

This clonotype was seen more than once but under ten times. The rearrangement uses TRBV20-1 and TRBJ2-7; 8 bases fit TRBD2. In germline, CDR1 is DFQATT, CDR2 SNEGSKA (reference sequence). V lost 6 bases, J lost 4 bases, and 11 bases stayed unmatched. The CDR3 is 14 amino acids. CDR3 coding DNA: TGCAGTGCAGAGGAGCGGGAGAGAAGATACGAGCAGTACTTC. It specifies CSAEERERRYEQYF.

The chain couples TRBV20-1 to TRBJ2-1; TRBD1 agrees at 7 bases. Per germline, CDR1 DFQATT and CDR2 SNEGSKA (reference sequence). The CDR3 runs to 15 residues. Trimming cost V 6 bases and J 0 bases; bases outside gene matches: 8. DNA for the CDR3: TGCAGTGCCCAGACAGGGAAGAGCTCCTACAATGAGCAGTTCTTC. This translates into CSAQTGKSSYNEQFF.

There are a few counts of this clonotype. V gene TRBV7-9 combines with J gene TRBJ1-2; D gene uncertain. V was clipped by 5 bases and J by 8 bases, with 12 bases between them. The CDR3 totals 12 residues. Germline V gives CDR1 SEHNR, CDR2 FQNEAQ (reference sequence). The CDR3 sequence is CASSPRTGGYTF. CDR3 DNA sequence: TGTGCCAGCAGCCCTCGGACGGGCGGCTACACCTTC.

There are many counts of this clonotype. DNA of the CDR3: TGTGCCAGCAGCCACCTTCAAAACATTCAGTACTTC. It codes for CASSHLQNIQYF. This chain joins TRBV3-1 and TRBJ2-4; D remains ambiguous. V lost 3 bases and J lost 5, with 5 bases in between. Germline CDR1 reads LGHDT; CDR2 reads YNNKEL (reference sequence). The CDR3 runs 12 residues.

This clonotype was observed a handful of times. The CDR3 DNA is TGTGCCATCAGTCCCCCCCCCGGGGAGGAAGAGACCCAGTACTTC. Amino acid sequence: CAISPPPGEEETQYF. V usage is TRBV10-3 and J usage is TRBJ2-5, with D possibly being TRBD2 (6 bases). Germline-derived CDR1 and CDR2 are ENHRY and SYGVKD. The length of the CDR3 is 15 residues. V shed 5 bases and J shed 3 bases, with 16 bases lying between them.

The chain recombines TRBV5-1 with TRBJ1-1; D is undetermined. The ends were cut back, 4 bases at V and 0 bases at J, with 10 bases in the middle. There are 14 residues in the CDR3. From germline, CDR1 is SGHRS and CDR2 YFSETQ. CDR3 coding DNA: TGCGCCAGCAGCCTGAGGACGATGAACACTGAAGCTTTCTTT. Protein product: CASSLRTMNTEAFF.

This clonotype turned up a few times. CDR3 sequence: CASSAGTSGYEQYF. The CDR3 DNA is TGTGCCAGCAGCGCCGGGACTAGCGGGTACGAGCAGTACTTC. This chain connects TRBV9 to TRBJ2-7; 12 bases are shared with TRBD2. CDR3 length: 14 amino acids. V lost 3 bases to trimming and J lost 4 bases; unmatched junction nucleotides: 2. The germline V gene has CDR1 SGDLS and CDR2 YYNGEE.

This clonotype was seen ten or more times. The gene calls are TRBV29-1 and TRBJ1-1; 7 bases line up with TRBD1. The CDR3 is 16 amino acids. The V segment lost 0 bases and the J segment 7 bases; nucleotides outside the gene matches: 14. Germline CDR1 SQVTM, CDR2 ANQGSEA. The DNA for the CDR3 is TGCAGCGTTGAAGAACCAGGGGGGGTCCATTATAATGAAGCTTTCTTT. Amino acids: CSVEEPGGVHYNEAFF.

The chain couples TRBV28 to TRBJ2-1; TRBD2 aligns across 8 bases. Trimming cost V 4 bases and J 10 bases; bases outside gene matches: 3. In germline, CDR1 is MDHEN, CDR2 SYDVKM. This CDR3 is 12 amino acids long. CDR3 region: CASSYWTSEQFF. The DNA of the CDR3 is TGTGCCAGCAGTTATTGGACTAGCGAGCAGTTCTTC.

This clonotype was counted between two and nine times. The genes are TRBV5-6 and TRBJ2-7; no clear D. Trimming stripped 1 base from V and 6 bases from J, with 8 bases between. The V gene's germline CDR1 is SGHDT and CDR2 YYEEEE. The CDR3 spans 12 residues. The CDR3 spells CASSLRLREQYF. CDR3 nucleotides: TGTGCCAGCAGCTTGCGTCTCCGCGAGCAGTACTTC.

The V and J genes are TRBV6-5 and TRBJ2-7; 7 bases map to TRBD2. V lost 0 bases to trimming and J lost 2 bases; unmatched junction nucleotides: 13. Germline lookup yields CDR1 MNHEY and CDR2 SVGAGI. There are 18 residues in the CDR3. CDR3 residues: CASSYSGLPRELTYEQYF. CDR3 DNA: TGTGCCAGCAGTTACTCGGGGCTCCCGCGGGAGCTGACCTACGAGCAGTACTTC.

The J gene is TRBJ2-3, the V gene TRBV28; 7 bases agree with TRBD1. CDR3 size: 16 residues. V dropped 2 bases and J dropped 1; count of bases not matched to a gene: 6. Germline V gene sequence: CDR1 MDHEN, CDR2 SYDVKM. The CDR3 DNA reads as TGTGCCAGCAGTTTAGTACAGGGGCTAGGCACAGATACGCAGTATTTT. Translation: CASSLVQGLGTDTQYF. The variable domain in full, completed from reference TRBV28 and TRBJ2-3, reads DVKVTQSSRYLVKRTGEKVFLECVQDMDHENMFWYRQDPGLGLRLIYFSYDVKMKEKGDIPEGYSVSREKKERFSLILESASTNQTSMYLCASSLVQGLGTDTQYFGPGTRLTVL.

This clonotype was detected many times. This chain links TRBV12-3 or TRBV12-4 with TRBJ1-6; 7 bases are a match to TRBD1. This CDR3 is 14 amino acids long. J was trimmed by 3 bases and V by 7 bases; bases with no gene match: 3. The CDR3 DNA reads TGTGCCAGCACCTACAGGGGCTATAATTCACCCCTCCACTTT. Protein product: CASTYRGYNSPLHF.

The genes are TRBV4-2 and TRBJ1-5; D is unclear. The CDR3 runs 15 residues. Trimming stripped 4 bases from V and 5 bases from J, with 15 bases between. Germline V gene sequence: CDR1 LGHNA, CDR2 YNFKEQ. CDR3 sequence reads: CASSLGLLYHQPQHF. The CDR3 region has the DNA TGTGCCAGCAGCCTCGGACTCCTGTACCATCAGCCCCAGCATTTT.

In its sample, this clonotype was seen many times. The CDR3 sequence: CASTRGGNILNGYTF. The CDR3 nucleotides read TGTGCCAGCACCAGAGGGGGCAATATTTTAAATGGCTACACCTTC. The chain uses TRBV12-3 or TRBV12-4 and TRBJ1-2; 7 positions match TRBD1. CDR3 length equals 15 residues. Trimming at V came to 7 bases and at J to 6 bases, leaving 14 bases not matched to a gene.

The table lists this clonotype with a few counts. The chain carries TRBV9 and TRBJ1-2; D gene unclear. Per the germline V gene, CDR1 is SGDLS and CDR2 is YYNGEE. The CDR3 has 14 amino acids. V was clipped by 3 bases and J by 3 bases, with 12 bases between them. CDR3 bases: TGTGCCAGCAGCGGATCCCTAGGCGACTATGGCTACACCTTC. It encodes CASSGSLGDYGYTF.

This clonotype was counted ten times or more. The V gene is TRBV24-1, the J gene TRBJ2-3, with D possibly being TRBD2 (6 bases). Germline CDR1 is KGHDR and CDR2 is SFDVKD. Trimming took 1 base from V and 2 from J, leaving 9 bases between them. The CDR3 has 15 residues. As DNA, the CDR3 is TGTGCCACCAGTGATTTCGGGGGATACACAGATACGCAGTATTTT. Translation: CATSDFGGYTDTQYF.

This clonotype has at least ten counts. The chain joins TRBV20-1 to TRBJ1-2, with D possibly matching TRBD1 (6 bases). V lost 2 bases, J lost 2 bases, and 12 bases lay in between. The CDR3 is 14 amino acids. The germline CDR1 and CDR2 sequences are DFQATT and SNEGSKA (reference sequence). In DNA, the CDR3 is TGCAGTGCTAGAAGGGGGGCGTTGAACTATGGCTACACCTTC. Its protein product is CSARRGALNYGYTF.

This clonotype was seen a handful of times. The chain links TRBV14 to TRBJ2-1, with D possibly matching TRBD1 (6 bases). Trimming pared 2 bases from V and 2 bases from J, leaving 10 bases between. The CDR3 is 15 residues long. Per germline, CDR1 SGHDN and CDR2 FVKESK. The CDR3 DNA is TGTGCCAGCAGCCAAATACAGGGCCCCTACAATGAGCAGTTCTTC. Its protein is CASSQIQGPYNEQFF.

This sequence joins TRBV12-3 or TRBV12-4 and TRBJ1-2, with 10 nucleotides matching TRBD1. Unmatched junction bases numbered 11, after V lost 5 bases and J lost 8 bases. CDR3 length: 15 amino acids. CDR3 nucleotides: TGTGCCAGCAGTACCTCTCCCGGGACAGGGGAGGGCTACACCTTC. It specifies CASSTSPGTGEGYTF.

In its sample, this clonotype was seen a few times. DNA of the CDR3: TGCAGTCTCAACAGGGCCGGGGGTTCGACTGAAGCTTTCTTT. It specifies CSLNRAGGSTEAFF. The V and J genes are TRBV20-1 and TRBJ1-1; tentatively, D is TRBD1 (6 bases). The CDR3 has 14 residues. V was shortened by 8 bases and J by 5 bases, with 21 bases between the two germline ends. Germline CDR1 is DFQATT and CDR2 is SNEGSKA (reference sequence).

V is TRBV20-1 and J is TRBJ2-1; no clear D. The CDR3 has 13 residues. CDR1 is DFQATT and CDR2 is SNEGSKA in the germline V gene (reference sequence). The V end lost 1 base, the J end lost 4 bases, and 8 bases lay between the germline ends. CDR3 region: CSARVTSYNEQFF. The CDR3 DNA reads TGCAGTGCTAGAGTGACCAGTTACAATGAGCAGTTCTTC.